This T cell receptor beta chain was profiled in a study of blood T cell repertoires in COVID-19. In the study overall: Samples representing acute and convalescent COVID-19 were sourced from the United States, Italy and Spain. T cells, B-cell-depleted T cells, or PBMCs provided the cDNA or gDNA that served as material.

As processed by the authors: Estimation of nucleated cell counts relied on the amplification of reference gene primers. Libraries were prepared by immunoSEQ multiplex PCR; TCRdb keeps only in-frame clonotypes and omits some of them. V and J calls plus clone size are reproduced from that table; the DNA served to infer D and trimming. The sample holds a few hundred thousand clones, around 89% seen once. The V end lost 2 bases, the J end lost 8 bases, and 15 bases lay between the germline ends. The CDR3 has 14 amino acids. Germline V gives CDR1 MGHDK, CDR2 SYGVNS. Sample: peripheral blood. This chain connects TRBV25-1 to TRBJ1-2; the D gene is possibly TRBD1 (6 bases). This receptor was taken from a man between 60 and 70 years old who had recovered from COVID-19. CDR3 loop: CASSEVQGKRGYTF. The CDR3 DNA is TGTGCCAGCAGTGAAGTGCAGGGGAAGCGGGGCTACACCTTC.